This T cell receptor beta chain is from a study of cytomegalovirus exposure and HLA in healthy donors. Regarding the study as a whole: In most subjects, TCR beta sequences reportedly gave accurate predictions of HLA-A and HLA-B alleles. Earlier analysis found most TCR beta V segments productive about 87% or about 30% of the time. The classifier reportedly diagnosed cytomegalovirus status with high sensitivity and specificity.

This clone was detected only once. What it recognizes is unknown. Nominally healthy donors were sampled, though unrecorded immune exposures were likely. CDR1 and CDR2 from the germline V gene are KGHSH and LQKENI. This CDR3 has 16 residues. V was clipped by 3 bases and J by 6 bases; unmatched bases: 10. The PCR employed 60 Vbeta primers together with 13 Jbeta primers. Here immunoSEQ multiplex PCR was the method, and the copy in TCRdb shows in-frame clones only, minus some. This table has about 150,000 clones, about 74% appearing once. What was sequenced was PBMCs. This TCR was recovered from a middle-aged man in good health and CMV-seronegative. The rearrangement uses TRBV18 and TRBJ2-3, with 9 bases identical to TRBD1. The CDR3 sequence: CASSPTDRGWGDTQYF. The CDR3 bases are TGTGCCAGCTCACCTACGGACAGGGGATGGGGGGATACGCAGTATTTT.